The 27 T cell receptor beta chains listed next were all sequenced from one sample in a study of early T cells in non-severe SARS-CoV-2 infection (dated by TCRdb to about 2021). The library was generated by 5' RACE. Sequencer: NextSeq 500. In TCRdb, the public reads were trimmed at Q25 with fastp and aligned with MiXCR, with productive beta chains retained. Every CDR3 protein is listed once, alongside the most common genes and DNA of its rows. The sample table holds tens of thousands of distinct CDR3 sequences, of which 5% were seen once. 10% to 12% of the sample belongs to the ten largest clones. The sequenced sample was whole blood. The receptors here all came from an adult who was a healthcare worker with PCR-confirmed SARS-CoV-2 infection or an uninfected control (not recorded which).

This clonotype was detected ten times or more. CDR3 amino acids: CASSLEGVYEQYF. CDR3 DNA sequence: TGCGCCAGCAGCTTGGAAGGGGTCTACGAGCAGTACTTC. This rearrangement joins TRBV5-1 to TRBJ2-7, with a tentative D call TRBD1 (5 bases). V lost 0 bases, J lost 3 bases, and 7 bases lay in between. Germline lookup yields CDR1 SGHRS and CDR2 YFSETQ. CDR3 length equals 13 residues.

There are many counts of this clonotype. J is TRBJ1-2 and V is TRBV28; D is perhaps TRBD1 (6 bases). The CDR3 has 11 amino acids. The germline V and J ends were trimmed by 5 bases and 8 bases, with 9 bases remaining between them. The V gene's germline CDR1 is MDHEN and CDR2 SYDVKM. As DNA, the CDR3 is TGTGCCAGCAGTCGTACAGGGGGCTACACCTTC. Its translation: CASSRTGGYTF.

This clonotype was detected a few times. The rearrangement joins TRBV29-1 to TRBJ2-2; 8 bases are shared with TRBD1. The CDR3 is 12 residues long. Per germline, CDR1 SQVTM and CDR2 ANQGSEA. Losses at the gene ends were 7 bases for V and 3 bases for J; bases not matched to a gene: 1. The CDR3 reads CSARGHTGELFF. CDR3 nucleotides: TGCAGCGCCAGGGGGCACACCGGGGAGCTGTTTTTT.

On this clonotype: This may be a read error: a much more frequent sequence differs by one nucleotide. This chain joins TRBV28 and TRBJ2-2; no clear D gene. Germline loops: CDR1 MDHEN, CDR2 SYDVKM. The CDR3 is 16 residues long. The CDR3 here is CGSSSSDPSYTGELFF. The CDR3 DNA is TGTGGCAGCAGTTCCTCCGACCCCAGCTACACCGGGGAGCTGTTTTTT.

V gene TRBV5-1 combines with J gene TRBJ2-5, with 7 bases that match TRBD1. The V and J ends lost 1 base and 3 bases, in that order; junction bases with no gene match: 6. The CDR3 contains 15 residues. CDR1 is SGHRS, CDR2 YFSETQ, per germline. The CDR3 nucleotides read TGCGCCAGCAGCTTGACTGGGACAGAAGAAGAGACCCAGTACTTC. Its translation: CASSLTGTEEETQYF.

This clonotype has a count of ten or more. This chain uses TRBV9 with TRBJ1-5, with 7 bases matching TRBD1. Per germline, CDR1 SGDLS and CDR2 YYNGEE. J was trimmed by 3 bases and V by 3 bases; bases with no gene match: 3. CDR3 length: 14 residues. The CDR3 region is CASSEGQFNQPQHF. The CDR3 DNA reads TGTGCCAGCAGCGAGGGACAGTTCAATCAGCCCCAGCATTTT. Full variable domain (remainder filled in from reference TRBV9 and TRBJ1-5): DSGVTQTPKHLITATGQRVTLRCSPRSGDLSVYWYQQSLDQGLQFLIQYYNGEERAKGNILERFSAQQFPDLHSELNLSSLELGDSALYFCASSEGQFNQPQHFGDGTRLSIL.

In this sample, this clonotype turned up a few times. V gene TRBV7-9 combines with J gene TRBJ2-3; D is ambiguous. With 5 bases removed from V and 0 bases from J, the gap between germline ends came to 15 bases. Germline CDR1 reads SEHNR; CDR2 reads FQNEAQ (reference sequence). The CDR3 consists of 16 residues. The CDR3 spells CASSLSNVESTDTQYF. The DNA of the CDR3 is TGTGCCAGCAGCCTATCAAACGTCGAAAGCACAGATACGCAGTATTTT.

This clonotype was seen a handful of times. The genes are TRBV2 and TRBJ1-1; D is unclear. The ends were cut back, 5 bases at V and 3 bases at J, with 10 bases in the middle. This CDR3 comprises 13 residues. Per germline, CDR1 SNHLY and CDR2 FYNNEI. The CDR3 DNA is TGTGCCAGCAGTCGGGGTAGAGACACTGAAGCTTTCTTT. Protein: CASSRGRDTEAFF. The full variable domain, with the rest looked up from reference TRBV2 and TRBJ1-1, is EPEVTQTPSHQVTQMGQEVILRCVPISNHLYFYWYRQILGQKVEFLVSFYNNEISEKSEIFDDQFSVERPDGSNFTLKIRSTKLEDSAMYFCASSRGRDTEAFFGQGTRLTVV.

The rearrangement joins TRBV7-9 to TRBJ2-1; D perhaps matches TRBD2 (6 bases). V dropped 1 base and J dropped 4 bases, with 23 bases sitting between them. Germline V CDR1 and CDR2: SEHNR, FQNEAQ (reference sequence). This CDR3 contains 19 residues. CDR3 region: CASSLGGRSSGHTYNEQFF. CDR3 DNA: TGTGCCAGCAGCTTAGGGGGGAGGAGTAGCGGTCACACATACAATGAGCAGTTCTTC.

This clonotype was counted ten times or more. This sequence joins TRBV6-5 and TRBJ2-2; D may be TRBD2 (6 bases). Trimming stripped 0 bases from V and 6 bases from J, with 8 bases between. Germline V lookup: CDR1 MNHEY, CDR2 SVGAGI. The CDR3 spans 14 residues. CDR3 bases: TGTGCCAGCAGTTACTCGGAGGGTGCCGGGGAGCTGTTTTTT. Translating it yields CASSYSEGAGELFF.

This clonotype was detected a few times. The V call is TRBV29-1, the J call TRBJ2-1; the D gene is possibly TRBD2 (5 bases). CDR3 length: 13 residues. Per the germline V gene, CDR1 is SQVTM and CDR2 is ANQGSEA. The V and J ends lost 3 bases and 4 bases respectively, with 10 bases between them. The chain's CDR3 is CSVEPRDYNEQFF. The CDR3, as DNA: TGCAGCGTTGAGCCTCGGGATTACAATGAGCAGTTCTTC.

By share, this clonotype counts as medium-sized. V is TRBV10-2 and J is TRBJ1-4; D is perhaps TRBD1 (5 bases). V was trimmed by 2 bases and J by 7 bases, leaving 17 bases between them. The CDR3 consists of 16 residues. Germline lookup yields CDR1 WSHSY and CDR2 SAAADI. The CDR3 loop is CASSERFRQGIEKLFF. The CDR3 region has the DNA TGCGCCAGCAGTGAGCGTTTTCGGCAGGGTATTGAAAAACTGTTTTTT.

Many counts were recorded for this clonotype. The chain uses TRBV29-1 and TRBJ2-3; 7 nucleotides align to TRBD2. Germline-derived CDR1 and CDR2 are SQVTM and ANQGSEA. Unmatched junction bases numbered 7, after V lost 4 bases and J lost 0 bases. The CDR3 is made up of 15 amino acids. The CDR3 DNA reads TGCAGCGTTGGTTCTCCTAGCGGAAGCACAGATACGCAGTATTTT. Its translation is CSVGSPSGSTDTQYF.

This clonotype showed up many times. This chain links TRBV12-3 or TRBV12-4 with TRBJ1-5, with a tentative D call TRBD1 (5 bases). Trimming removed 3 bases at V and 7 bases at J, with 10 bases between. This CDR3 comprises 13 residues. DNA for the CDR3: TGTGCCAGCAGTTTCAATCGGGACCAGCCCCAGCATTTT. This codes for CASSFNRDQPQHF.

The sample holds many counts of this clonotype. The chain links TRBV6-5 to TRBJ2-7; D uncertain. Germline V CDR1 and CDR2: MNHEY, SVGAGI. This CDR3 has 13 residues. Trimming took off 0 bases at V and 2 bases at J, with 5 bases between the two ends. CDR3 in DNA: TGTGCCAGCAGTTACTCCCTAGCCTACGAGCAGTACTTC. Protein: CASSYSLAYEQYF.

This chain joins TRBV7-9 and TRBJ1-1; D is uncertain. CDR3 length equals 11 residues. Germline CDR1 is SEHNR and CDR2 is FQNEAQ (reference sequence). V was pared by 2 bases and J by 11 bases, with 9 bases between. CDR3 nucleotide sequence: TGTGCCAGCAGCTTATTTTTTGGGGCTTTCTTT. This encodes CASSLFFGAFF.

This clonotype was found many times. The chain recombines TRBV6-1 with TRBJ1-1; TRBD1 aligns across 8 bases. Germline lookup yields CDR1 MNHNS and CDR2 SASEGT. The CDR3 totals 15 residues. V trimming: 7 bases; J trimming: 5 bases; junction bases outside the gene matches: 12. CDR3 DNA sequence: TGTGCCAGCAACACCTTAGACAGGGGAGGTACTGAAGCTTTCTTT. It translates to CASNTLDRGGTEAFF.

This clonotype was recorded a few times. V gene TRBV11-2 combines with J gene TRBJ2-1; D not resolved. V gave up 5 bases and J gave up 0 bases, with 8 bases separating them. The CDR3 consists of 14 residues. Germline V gene lookup returns CDR1 SGHAT and CDR2 FQNNGV. DNA of the CDR3: TGTGCCAGCAGCGTCCGCCACTCCTACAATGAGCAGTTCTTC. This gives the protein CASSVRHSYNEQFF.

The sample holds many counts of this clonotype. J is TRBJ2-3 and V is TRBV20-1; D is unclear. Germline loops: CDR1 DFQATT, CDR2 SNEGSKA (reference sequence). The CDR3 extends over 14 amino acids. Trimming shortened V by 3 bases and J by 4 bases, and 14 bases separated the two germline ends. For the CDR3, the DNA is TGCAGTGCTAGTACTCGGTCAGCCGCAGATACGCAGTATTTT. Its translation: CSASTRSAADTQYF.

J is TRBJ2-7 and V is TRBV19; no firm D call. This CDR3 has 17 amino acids. The V gene lost 5 bases and the J gene lost 2 bases, with 22 bases spanning the gap. Germline V gene data show CDR1 as LNHDA and CDR2 as SQIVND (reference sequence). The CDR3 sequence: CASSPISPDGAPYEQYF. CDR3 coding DNA: TGTGCCAGTAGTCCGATATCCCCCGACGGTGCACCCTACGAGCAGTACTTC.

This clonotype was counted at least ten times. The rearrangement joins TRBV6-6 to TRBJ2-5; D unresolved. V lost 2 bases and J lost 2, with 6 bases in between. Germline-derived CDR1 and CDR2 are MNHNY and SVGAGI (reference sequence). The CDR3 is 13 amino acids. Here the CDR3 DNA reads TGTGCCAGCAGTTACCAGATACAAGAGACCCAGTACTTC. Amino acids: CASSYQIQETQYF.

This clonotype was observed a few times. This chain links TRBV20-1 with TRBJ1-1; D gene unclear. V was trimmed by 2 bases and J by 1 base, leaving 5 bases between them. The CDR3 contains 12 residues. Germline V CDR1 and CDR2: DFQATT, SNEGSKA (reference sequence). The CDR3 bases are TGCAGTGCTAGACACAAGAACACTGAAGCTTTCTTT. This sequence encodes CSARHKNTEAFF.

This clonotype has ten or more counts. The chain links TRBV19 to TRBJ2-1; no firm D call. Trimming left V 6 bases short and J 1 base short, with 1 base between. Germline lookup yields CDR1 LNHDA and CDR2 SQIVND (reference sequence). The CDR3 covers 11 residues. The CDR3 DNA follows: TGTGCCAGTAGATCCTACAATGAGCAGTTCTTC. Residues: CASRSYNEQFF.

At least ten counts were recorded for this clonotype. The rearrangement links TRBV20-1 to TRBJ1-5; D perhaps matches TRBD1 (6 bases). V was pared by 3 bases and J by 4 bases, with 19 bases between. The CDR3 has 16 residues. CDR1 is DFQATT, CDR2 SNEGSKA, per germline (reference sequence). The CDR3 loop is CSAREARGHRNQPQHF. As DNA, the CDR3 is TGCAGTGCTAGGGAGGCCAGGGGCCACCGGAATCAGCCCCAGCATTTT.

In this sample, this clonotype turned up many times. The chain combines TRBV9 with TRBJ1-3; D is undetermined. Germline values: CDR1 SGDLS, CDR2 YYNGEE. The CDR3 length is 14 residues. V lost 3 bases, J lost 0 bases, and 7 bases lay in between. The CDR3 DNA is TGTGCCAGCAGCGGAGGATACTCTGGAAACACCATATATTTT. This encodes CASSGGYSGNTIYF.

This clonotype was observed at least ten times. The chain is built from TRBV5-1 and TRBJ1-1; the match to TRBD1 covers 8 bases. CDR1 is SGHRS and CDR2 is YFSETQ in the germline V gene. The CDR3 loop spans 15 amino acids. The V gene end was trimmed by 6 bases and the J gene end by 5 bases; junction bases not matched to a gene: 12. CDR3 protein: CASTPGTGLGTEAFF. CDR3 in DNA: TGCGCCAGCACCCCCGGGACAGGCTTGGGAACTGAAGCTTTCTTT.

At least ten counts were recorded for this clonotype. This chain uses TRBV18 with TRBJ1-3; D perhaps matches TRBD1 (6 bases). CDR1 KGHSH and CDR2 LQKENI come from the germline V gene. V lost 5 bases and J lost 0, with 14 bases in between. The CDR3 is 16 residues long. The CDR3, as DNA: TGTGCCAGCTCAGTACGACAGGACCGCTCTGGAAACACCATATATTTT. It specifies CASSVRQDRSGNTIYF.